Sequencing of this T cell receptor (beta chain) was carried out in a study of T-cell memory formation after mild COVID-19. General study results and limits: Contracting CD8+ clones were enriched in EMRA, CD4+ mainly in CM and EM. Within pre-infection memory, some responding clones were found, suggesting cross-reactive memory joined.

TCRdb called the 5' RACE reads again in MiXCR, with one record for every CDR3 protein. The sample records about 140,000 distinct CDR3 sequences, around 14% being singletons. As to this clonotype: The target antigen is unknown.

The V end was cut by 5 bases, the J end by 7 bases, with 8 bases between. Germline CDR1 is SEHNR and CDR2 is FQNEAQ (reference sequence). The CDR3 length is 11 residues. The V and J genes are TRBV7-9 and TRBJ2-5; D is unclear. The TCR originated in an adult woman who had mild COVID-19 (a few samples of this study predate the infection). Cell type and time point are not known. The sample consisted of PBMCs or a T cell subset sorted from them (not recorded which). The CDR3 sequence: CASSVWGTQYF. In DNA form, the CDR3 reads TGTGCCAGCAGCGTATGGGGGACCCAGTACTTC.